Listed here are 12 T cell receptor beta chains from one sample, sequenced in a study of CD8+ T cells in alopecia areata. The treatment denotes: oral pan-JAK inhibitor, 5-10 mg twice daily. As the sequencing template, cDNA was produced by extracting RNA and reverse transcribing it. Clones were sequenced by immunoSEQ multiplex PCR, and TCRdb holds only the in-frame ones, with some missing. Of 150,000 to 250,000 clones listed, 55% to 70% are singletons. Sequenced here: CD4+ T cells sorted from blood, sampled at week 4, from a patient treated with tofacitinib. The origin of the receptors is a human donor with alopecia areata.

The chain joins TRBV29-1 to TRBJ2-2; 8 nucleotides line up with TRBD2. Germline V gene lookup returns CDR1 SQVTM and CDR2 ANQGSEA. The CDR3 extends over 14 amino acids. J gave up 2 bases and V 4 bases, and 3 bases lay outside the gene matches. Here the CDR3 DNA reads TGCAGCGTTGGACGGGGGGGCAACACCGGGGAGCTGTTTTTT. Its protein product is CSVGRGGNTGELFF.

This clone appeared a few times. The chain recombines TRBV29-1 with TRBJ1-2; 9 bases are shared with TRBD1. V was pared by 7 bases and J by 6 bases, with 0 bases of the junction left unmatched. The CDR3 consists of 10 residues. Germline V gene data show CDR1 as SQVTM and CDR2 as ANQGSEA. CDR3 DNA sequence: TGCAGCGGGGACAGGGATGGCTACACCTTC. Protein product: CSGDRDGYTF.

The chain uses TRBV5-1 and TRBJ2-2; D is possibly TRBD1 (5 bases). The CDR3 totals 13 residues. CDR1 and CDR2 (germline): SGHRS, YFSETQ. Trimming removed 2 bases at V and 4 bases at J, with 6 bases between. The CDR3 DNA is TGCGCCAGCAGCTTCAGGGCCACCGGGGAGCTGTTTTTT. Translation: CASSFRATGELFF.

The chain uses TRBV27 and TRBJ2-7; 9 nucleotides match TRBD2. The CDR3 is 13 amino acids. Germline V lookup: CDR1 MNHEY, CDR2 SMNVEV (reference sequence). V was clipped by 10 bases and J by 4 bases; unmatched bases: 8. DNA for the CDR3: TGTGCCACCCGAAGCGGGGGGACGTACGAGCAGTACTTC. It yields the protein CATRSGGTYEQYF.

This clone was seen only a few times. The genes are TRBV9 and TRBJ2-3; 8 positions match TRBD2. Germline assignment: CDR1 SGDLS and CDR2 YYNGEE. The V gene end was trimmed by 3 bases and the J gene end by 1 base; junction bases not matched to a gene: 10. There are 17 residues in the CDR3. The CDR3 region is CASSAGPAGGRTDTQYF. The CDR3 DNA sequence: TGTGCCAGCAGCGCAGGACCGGCGGGGGGCCGCACAGATACGCAGTATTTT.

This clone was seen a few times. The chain carries TRBV29-1 and TRBJ2-7, with unresolved D. Germline V gives CDR1 SQVTM, CDR2 ANQGSEA. CDR3 length equals 13 residues. Trimming removed 1 base at V and 6 bases at J, with 13 bases between. As DNA, the CDR3 is TGCAGCGTTGAAGGCCTCTTCGGTGGCGAGCAGTACTTC. As protein: CSVEGLFGGEQYF.

This clone was seen a handful of times. The CDR3 DNA reads as TGTGCCAGCAGAACAGCCTACGAGCAGTACTTC. It specifies CASRTAYEQYF. The J gene is TRBJ2-7, the V gene TRBV6-5; D ambiguous. Trimming shortened V by 6 bases and J by 2 bases, and 5 bases separated the two germline ends. The CDR3 runs to 11 residues. Germline lookup yields CDR1 MNHEY and CDR2 SVGAGI.

The chain carries TRBV29-1 and TRBJ1-2; no clear D. CDR3 length: 15 amino acids. V was shortened by 4 bases and J by 4 bases, with 19 bases between the two germline ends. Per germline, CDR1 SQVTM and CDR2 ANQGSEA. The CDR3 DNA reads TGCAGCGTTGGCGCCAGGTTCAAAGGCTCCTATGGCTACACCTTC. It is translated as CSVGARFKGSYGYTF.

The V gene is TRBV5-6, the J gene TRBJ2-2; 7 bases align to TRBD1. The CDR3 runs 15 residues. Germline values: CDR1 SGHDT, CDR2 YYEEEE. Trimming took 2 bases from V and 4 from J; bases not matched to a gene: 5. DNA of the CDR3: TGTGCCAGCAGCTTACCGGGACAGCCCACCGGGGAGCTGTTTTTT. Its translation is CASSLPGQPTGELFF.

This clone appeared once. The rearrangement uses TRBV30 and TRBJ2-3, with D unclear. CDR3 length: 11 amino acids. Trimming removed 2 bases from V and 6 bases from J, with 6 bases in between. Germline V gene data show CDR1 as GTSNPN and CDR2 as SVGIG (reference sequence). CDR3: CAWSQADTQYF. The CDR3 DNA sequence: TGTGCCTGGAGTCAGGCTGATACGCAGTATTTT.

The chain couples TRBV29-1 to TRBJ2-7; D uncertain. The CDR3 totals 15 residues. Trimming took off 1 base at V and 9 bases at J, with 22 bases between the two ends. The germline V gene has CDR1 SQVTM and CDR2 ANQGSEA. CDR3 nucleotide sequence: TGCAGCGTTGAAGGCGGCAAGGGTTATCAATCGGGGCAGTACTTC. Its translation is CSVEGGKGYQSGQYF.

This clone was seen more than once but under ten times. V gene TRBV29-1 combines with J gene TRBJ1-2; 9 bases match TRBD1. The CDR3 runs to 13 residues. In germline, CDR1 is SQVTM, CDR2 ANQGSEA. CDR3 amino acids: CSHTGQGFYGYTF. The CDR3 DNA is TGCAGTCATACGGGACAGGGCTTCTATGGCTACACCTTC.